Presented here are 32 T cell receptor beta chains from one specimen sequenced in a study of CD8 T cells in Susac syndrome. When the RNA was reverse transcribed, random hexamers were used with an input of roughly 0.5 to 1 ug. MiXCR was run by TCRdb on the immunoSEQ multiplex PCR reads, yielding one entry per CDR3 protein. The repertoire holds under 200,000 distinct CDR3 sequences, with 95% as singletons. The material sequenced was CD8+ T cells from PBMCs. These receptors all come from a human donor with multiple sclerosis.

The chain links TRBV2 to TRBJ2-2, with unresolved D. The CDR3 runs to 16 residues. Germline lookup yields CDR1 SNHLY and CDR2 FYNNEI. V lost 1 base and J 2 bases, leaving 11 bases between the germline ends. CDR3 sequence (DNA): TGTGCCAGCAGTGAAGTGTCGCAGCTTAACACCGGGGAGCTGTTTTTT. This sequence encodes CASSEVSQLNTGELFF.

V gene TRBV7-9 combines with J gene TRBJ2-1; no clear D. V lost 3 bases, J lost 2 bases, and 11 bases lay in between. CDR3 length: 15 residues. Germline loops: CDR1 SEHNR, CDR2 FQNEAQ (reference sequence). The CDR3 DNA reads TGTGCCAGCAGCTTTTCTGAGAGTACCTACAATGAGCAGTTCTTC. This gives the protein CASSFSESTYNEQFF.

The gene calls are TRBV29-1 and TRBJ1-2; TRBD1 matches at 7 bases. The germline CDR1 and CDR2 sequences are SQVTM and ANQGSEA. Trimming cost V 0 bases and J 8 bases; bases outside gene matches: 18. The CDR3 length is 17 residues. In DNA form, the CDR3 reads TGCAGCGTTGAAGATCTTCGAGGTCGGGACAGAGGAACGGGCTACACCTTC. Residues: CSVEDLRGRDRGTGYTF.

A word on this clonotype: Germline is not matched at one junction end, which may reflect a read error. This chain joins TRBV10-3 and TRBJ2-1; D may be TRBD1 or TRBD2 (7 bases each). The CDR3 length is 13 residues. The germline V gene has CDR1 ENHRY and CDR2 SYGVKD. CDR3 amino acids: CATQGGVNKEQFF. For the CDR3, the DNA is TGTGCCACCCAGGGGGGGGTGAACAAGGAGCAGTTCTTC.

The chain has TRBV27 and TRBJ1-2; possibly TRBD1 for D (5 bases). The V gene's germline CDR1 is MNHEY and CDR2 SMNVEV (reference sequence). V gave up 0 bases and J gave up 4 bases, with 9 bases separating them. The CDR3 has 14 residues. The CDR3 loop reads CASSLSSGRYGYTF. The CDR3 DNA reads TGTGCCAGCAGTTTATCGTCGGGACGCTATGGCTACACCTTC.

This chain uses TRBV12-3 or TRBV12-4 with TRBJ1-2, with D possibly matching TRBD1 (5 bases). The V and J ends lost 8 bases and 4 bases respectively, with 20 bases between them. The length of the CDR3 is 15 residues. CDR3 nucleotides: TGTGCCAGCTTCAGGGCCCCTCGACCGGGCTATGGCTACACCTTC. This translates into CASFRAPRPGYGYTF.

This CDR3 reads CASSLSVRPGETQYF. As DNA, the CDR3 is TGTGCCAGCAGTTTAAGTGTGCGTCCCGGGGAGACCCAGTACTTC. The rearrangement uses TRBV28 and TRBJ2-5; D gene ambiguous. V was clipped by 2 bases and J by 5 bases, with 15 bases between them. The CDR3 length is 15 residues. Germline V CDR1 and CDR2: MDHEN, SYDVKM.

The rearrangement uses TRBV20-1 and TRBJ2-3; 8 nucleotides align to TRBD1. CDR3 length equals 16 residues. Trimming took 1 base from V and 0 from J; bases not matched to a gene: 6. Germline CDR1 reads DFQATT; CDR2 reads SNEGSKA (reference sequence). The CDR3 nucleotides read TGCAGTGCTAGAGCTTCCAGGGGGCTGAGCACAGATACGCAGTATTTT. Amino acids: CSARASRGLSTDTQYF.

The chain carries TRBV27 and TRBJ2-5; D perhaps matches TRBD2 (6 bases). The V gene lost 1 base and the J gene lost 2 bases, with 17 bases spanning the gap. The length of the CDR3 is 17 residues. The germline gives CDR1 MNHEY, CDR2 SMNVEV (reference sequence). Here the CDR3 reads CASSLLGVGLAQETQYF. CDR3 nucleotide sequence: TGTGCCAGCAGTTTATTGGGCGTTGGCCTAGCGCAAGAGACCCAGTACTTC.

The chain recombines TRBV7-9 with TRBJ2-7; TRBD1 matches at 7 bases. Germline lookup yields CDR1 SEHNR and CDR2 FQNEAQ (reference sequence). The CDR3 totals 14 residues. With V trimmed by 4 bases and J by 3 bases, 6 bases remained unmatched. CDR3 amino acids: CASSSRQGFYEQYF. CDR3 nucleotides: TGTGCCAGCAGCTCCCGACAGGGATTCTACGAGCAGTACTTC. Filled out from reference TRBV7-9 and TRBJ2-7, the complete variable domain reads DTGVSQNPRHKITKRGQNVTFRCDPISEHNRLYWYRQTLGQGPEFLTYFQNEAQLEKSRLLSDRFSAERPKGSFSTLEIQRTEQGDSAMYLCASSSRQGFYEQYFGPGTRLTVT.

CDR3 amino acids: CASSLSAGIQGEQFF. The CDR3 DNA reads as TGTGCCAGCAGCTTATCCGCCGGGATCCAGGGTGAGCAGTTCTTC. This sequence joins TRBV7-9 and TRBJ2-1; the D gene could be TRBD1 or TRBD2 (5 bases each). The CDR3 runs 15 residues. Deletions cut 2 bases from V and 9 bases from J, with 17 bases between. The germline gives CDR1 SEHNR, CDR2 FQNEAQ (reference sequence).

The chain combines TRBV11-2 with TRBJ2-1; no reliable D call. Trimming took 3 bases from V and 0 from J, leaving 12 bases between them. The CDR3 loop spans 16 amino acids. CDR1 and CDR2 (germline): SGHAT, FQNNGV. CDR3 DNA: TGTGCCAGCAGCTTGACCGACCGCAGCTCCTACAATGAGCAGTTCTTC. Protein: CASSLTDRSSYNEQFF.

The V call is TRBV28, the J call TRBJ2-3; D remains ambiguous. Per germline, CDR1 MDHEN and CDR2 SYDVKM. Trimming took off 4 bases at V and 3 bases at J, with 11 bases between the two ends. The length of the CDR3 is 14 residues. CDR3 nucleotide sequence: TGTGCCAGCAGTTATGGTCAGTTTACAGATACGCAGTATTTT. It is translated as CASSYGQFTDTQYF.

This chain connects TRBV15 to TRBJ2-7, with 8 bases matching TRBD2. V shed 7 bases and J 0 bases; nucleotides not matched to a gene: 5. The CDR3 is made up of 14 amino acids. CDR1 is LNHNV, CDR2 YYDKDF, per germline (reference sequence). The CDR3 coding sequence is TGTGCCACCACCCTAGCGGGCAGCTCCTACGAGCAGTACTTC. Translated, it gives CATTLAGSSYEQYF.

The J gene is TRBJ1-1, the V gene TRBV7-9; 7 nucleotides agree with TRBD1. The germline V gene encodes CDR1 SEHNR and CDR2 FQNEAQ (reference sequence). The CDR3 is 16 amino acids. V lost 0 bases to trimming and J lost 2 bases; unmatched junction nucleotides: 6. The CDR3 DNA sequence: TGTGCCAGCAGCTTAGCGAGGACAGGTCTTAACACTGAAGCTTTCTTT. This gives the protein CASSLARTGLNTEAFF. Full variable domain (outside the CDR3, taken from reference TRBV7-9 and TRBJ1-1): DTGVSQNPRHKITKRGQNVTFRCDPISEHNRLYWYRQTLGQGPEFLTYFQNEAQLEKSRLLSDRFSAERPKGSFSTLEIQRTEQGDSAMYLCASSLARTGLNTEAFFGQGTRLTVV.

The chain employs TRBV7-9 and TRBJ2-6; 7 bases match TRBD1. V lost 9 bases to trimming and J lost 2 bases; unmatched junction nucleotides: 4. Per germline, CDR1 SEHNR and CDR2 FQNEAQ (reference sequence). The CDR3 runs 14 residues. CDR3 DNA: TGTGCCAGTGCAGGGACAGCTGGGGCCAACGTCCTGACTTTC. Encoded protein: CASAGTAGANVLTF.

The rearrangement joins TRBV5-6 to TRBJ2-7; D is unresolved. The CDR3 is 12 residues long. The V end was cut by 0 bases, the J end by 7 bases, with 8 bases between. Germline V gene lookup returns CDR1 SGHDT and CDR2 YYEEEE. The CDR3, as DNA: TGTGCCAGCAGCTTGGTGTACGAGGAGCAGTACTTC. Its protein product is CASSLVYEEQYF.

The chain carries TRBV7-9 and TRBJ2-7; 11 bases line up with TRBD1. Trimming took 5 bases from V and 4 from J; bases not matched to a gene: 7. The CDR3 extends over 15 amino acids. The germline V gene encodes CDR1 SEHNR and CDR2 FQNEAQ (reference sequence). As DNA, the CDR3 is TGTGCCAGCAGCGCAACGGGACAGGGGGGATACGAGCAGTACTTC. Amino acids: CASSATGQGGYEQYF.

Written as DNA, the CDR3 is TGTGCCAGTAGTATAGTCCAGGGATCCACTGAAGCTTTCTTT. This translates into CASSIVQGSTEAFF. The V gene is TRBV19, the J gene TRBJ1-1; tentatively, D is TRBD1 (5 bases). From germline, CDR1 is LNHDA and CDR2 SQIVND (reference sequence). The CDR3 consists of 14 residues. The V and J ends lost 1 base and 4 bases respectively, with 10 bases between them.

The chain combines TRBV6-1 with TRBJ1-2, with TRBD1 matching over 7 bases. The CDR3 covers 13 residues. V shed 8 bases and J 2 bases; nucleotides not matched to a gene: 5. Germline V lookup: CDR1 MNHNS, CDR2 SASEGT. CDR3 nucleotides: TGTGCCAGCGGAGGGGGCCTCAACTATGGCTACACCTTC. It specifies CASGGGLNYGYTF.

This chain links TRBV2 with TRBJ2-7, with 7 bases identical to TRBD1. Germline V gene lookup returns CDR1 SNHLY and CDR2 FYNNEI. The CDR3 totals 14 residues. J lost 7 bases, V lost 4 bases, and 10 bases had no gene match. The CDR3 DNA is TGTGCCAGCAGTGTGCCAGGGGGATCGTATGAGCAGTACTTC. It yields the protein CASSVPGGSYEQYF.

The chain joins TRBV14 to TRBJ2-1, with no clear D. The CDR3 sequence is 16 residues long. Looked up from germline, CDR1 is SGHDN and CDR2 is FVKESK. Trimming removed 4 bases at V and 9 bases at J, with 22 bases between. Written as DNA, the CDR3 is TGTGCCAGCAGCCGACACCCTGTAATGAGGTACGGTGAGCAGTTCTTC. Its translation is CASSRHPVMRYGEQFF. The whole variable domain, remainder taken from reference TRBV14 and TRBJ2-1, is EAGVTQFPSHSVIEKGQTVTLRCDPISGHDNLYWYRRVMGKEIKFLLHFVKESKQDESGMPNNRFLAERTGGTYSTLKVQPAELEDSGVYFCASSRHPVMRYGEQFFGPGTRLTVL.

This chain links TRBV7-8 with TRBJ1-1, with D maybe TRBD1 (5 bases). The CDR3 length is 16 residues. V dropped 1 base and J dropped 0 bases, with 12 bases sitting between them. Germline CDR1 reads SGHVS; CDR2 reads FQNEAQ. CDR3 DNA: TGTGCCAGCAGCTTAGACGGGAGAGGGGTGAACACTGAAGCTTTCTTT. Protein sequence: CASSLDGRGVNTEAFF.

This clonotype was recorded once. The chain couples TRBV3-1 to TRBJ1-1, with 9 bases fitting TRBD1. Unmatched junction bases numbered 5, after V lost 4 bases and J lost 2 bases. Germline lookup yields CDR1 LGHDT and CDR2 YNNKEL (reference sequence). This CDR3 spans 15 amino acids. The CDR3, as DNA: TGTGCCAGCAGCCCGGAGGGACAGGGAAACACTGAAGCTTTCTTT. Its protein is CASSPEGQGNTEAFF.

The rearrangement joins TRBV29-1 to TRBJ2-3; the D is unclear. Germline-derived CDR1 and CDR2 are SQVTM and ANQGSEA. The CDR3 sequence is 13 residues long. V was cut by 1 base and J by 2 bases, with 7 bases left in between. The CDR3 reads CSVEGSFTDTQYF. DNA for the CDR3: TGCAGCGTTGAAGGCTCGTTCACAGATACGCAGTATTTT.

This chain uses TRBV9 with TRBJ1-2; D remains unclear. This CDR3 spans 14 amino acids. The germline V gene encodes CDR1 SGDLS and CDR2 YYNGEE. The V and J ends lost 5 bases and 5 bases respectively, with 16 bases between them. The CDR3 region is CASRKSDLAYGYTF. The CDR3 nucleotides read TGTGCCAGCAGGAAATCGGACCTCGCTTATGGCTACACCTTC. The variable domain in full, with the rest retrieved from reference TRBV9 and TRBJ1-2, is DSGVTQTPKHLITATGQRVTLRCSPRSGDLSVYWYQQSLDQGLQFLIQYYNGEERAKGNILERFSAQQFPDLHSELNLSSLELGDSALYFCASRKSDLAYGYTFGSGTRLTVV.

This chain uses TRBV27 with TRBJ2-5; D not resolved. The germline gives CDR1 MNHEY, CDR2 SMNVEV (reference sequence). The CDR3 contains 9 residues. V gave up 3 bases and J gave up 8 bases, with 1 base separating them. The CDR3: CASSFTQYF. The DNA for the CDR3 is TGTGCCAGCAGTTTTACCCAGTACTTC.

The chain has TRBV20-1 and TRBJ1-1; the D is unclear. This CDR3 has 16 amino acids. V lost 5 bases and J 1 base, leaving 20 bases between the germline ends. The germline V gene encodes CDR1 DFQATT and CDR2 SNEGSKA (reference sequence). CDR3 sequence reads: CSAPGRLSSENTEAFF. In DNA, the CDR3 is TGCAGTGCTCCCGGCCGACTGAGCTCGGAGAACACTGAAGCTTTCTTT.

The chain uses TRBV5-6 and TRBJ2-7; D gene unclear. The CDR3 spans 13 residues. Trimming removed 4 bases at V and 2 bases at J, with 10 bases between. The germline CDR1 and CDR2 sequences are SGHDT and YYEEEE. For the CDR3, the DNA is TGTGCCAGCAGCAACAGCGAGACCTACGAGCAGTACTTC. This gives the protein CASSNSETYEQYF.

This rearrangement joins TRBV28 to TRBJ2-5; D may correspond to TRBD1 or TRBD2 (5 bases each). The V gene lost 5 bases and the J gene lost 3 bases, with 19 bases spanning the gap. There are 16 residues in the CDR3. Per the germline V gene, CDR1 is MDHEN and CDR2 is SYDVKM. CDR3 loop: CASSVNPGTQEETQYF. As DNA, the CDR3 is TGTGCCAGCAGTGTTAACCCAGGGACCCAGGAAGAGACCCAGTACTTC.

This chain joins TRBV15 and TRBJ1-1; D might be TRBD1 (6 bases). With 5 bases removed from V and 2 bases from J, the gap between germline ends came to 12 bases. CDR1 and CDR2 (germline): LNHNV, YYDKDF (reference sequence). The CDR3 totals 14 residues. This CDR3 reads CATSFSGANTEAFF. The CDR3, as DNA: TGTGCCACCAGCTTCTCAGGGGCTAACACTGAAGCTTTCTTT.

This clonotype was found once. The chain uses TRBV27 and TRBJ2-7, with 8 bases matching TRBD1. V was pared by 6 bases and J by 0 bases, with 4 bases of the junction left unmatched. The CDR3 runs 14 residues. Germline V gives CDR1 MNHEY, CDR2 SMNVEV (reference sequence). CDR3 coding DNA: TGTGCCAGCAGCCCGGGACAGGACTCCTACGAGCAGTACTTC. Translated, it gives CASSPGQDSYEQYF.